These T cell receptor beta chains were read from a single sample in a study of tumour-infiltrating T cells in Burkitt lymphoma. Profiling relied on immunoSEQ multiplex PCR, and the TCRdb table lists in-frame clones only, not all of them. The sample lists 5,000 to 7,500 clones, around 85% occurring once. Input material: tumor tissue. These TCRs come from a human donor with Burkitt lymphoma. CDR3s include the opening cysteine and the closing phenylalanine or tryptophan. Each record gives: CDR3 protein, J gene, V gene.

CDR3: CASSSPLAGGYEQYF; J: TRBJ2-7; V: TRBV7-9
CDR3: CSVRALEGEKLFF; J: TRBJ1-4; V: TRBV29-1
CDR3: CASSPPLTERNYEQYF; J: TRBJ2-7; V: TRBV4-1
CDR3: CASSFGGGVNTEAFF; J: TRBJ1-1; V: TRBV28
CDR3: CSVALGQGGGYTF; J: TRBJ1-2; V: TRBV29-1
CDR3: CASSGATGYDQPQHF; J: TRBJ1-5; V: TRBV7-9
CDR3: CASSLASTGPNEKLFF; J: TRBJ1-4; V: TRBV7-2
CDR3: CASSSPSSGNTIYF; J: TRBJ1-3; V: TRBV6-5
CDR3: CASSPPRIGVNNEQFF; J: TRBJ2-1; V: TRBV27
CDR3: CASSLGGGGSNTQYF; J: TRBJ2-3; V: TRBV7-3
CDR3: CASSFDRGPSGELFF; J: TRBJ2-2; V: TRBV13
CDR3: CASSGVDSSYNEQFF; J: TRBJ2-1; V: TRBV6-4
CDR3: CASLREGRQEAQYF; J: TRBJ2-5; V: TRBV7-8
CDR3: CASSIGWGQGTDTQYF; J: TRBJ2-3; V: TRBV19